The rows below give T cell receptor beta chains drawn from one sample of a study of blood T cell repertoires in COVID-19. Profiling relied on immunoSEQ multiplex PCR, and the TCRdb table lists in-frame clones only, not all of them. In the table there are roughly 500,000 clones, roughly 87% of which are singletons. Sequencing used peripheral blood. The receptors originated from a man aged 18-30 years with COVID-19, enrolled during active disease. Each CDR3 is given with its conserved first and last residue. D genes are given only for firm matches. The size field is filled for only some rows; it gives once, few, many or a size class.

NA,TRBJ1-2,TRBD1,TRBV9,TGTGCCAGCAGCGACTCCCCGGACAGGGATCGCTATGGCTACACCTTC,CASSDSPDRDRYGYTF
NA,TRBJ2-2,NA,TRBV5-1,TGCGCCAGCAGCAAGCCGCAGGGGAACACCGGGGAGCTGTTTTTT,CASSKPQGNTGELFF
once,TRBJ2-6,TRBD1,TRBV19,TGTGCCAGTAGCGGGACAGGGACCGGGGCCAACGTCCTGACTTTC,CASSGTGTGANVLTF
NA,TRBJ2-1,NA,TRBV7-2,TGTGCCAGCAGCTCCTCGGGGTCCTATGAGCAGTTCTTC,CASSSSGSYEQFF
few,TRBJ2-2,NA,TRBV15,TGTGCCACCAGCAGAAGCACAGGGAACGCCGGGGAGCTGTTTTTT,CATSRSTGNAGELFF
once,TRBJ2-2,NA,TRBV23-1,TGCGCCAGCAGTCAACTTTCAGGCCCTAACACCGGGGAGCTGTTTTTT,CASSQLSGPNTGELFF
few,TRBJ2-2,NA,TRBV19,TGTGCCAGTAGCACATCGCGGACCGGGGAGCTGTTTTTT,CASSTSRTGELFF
NA,TRBJ2-3,TRBD2,TRBV14,TGTGCCAGCAGCCACTCGACTAGCAGGTCAACAGATACGCAGTATTTT,CASSHSTSRSTDTQYF
NA,TRBJ2-3,NA,TRBV5-1,TGCGCCAGCAAAGCTACCCCAAGCACAGATACGCAGTATTTT,CASKATPSTDTQYF
few,TRBJ2-1,NA,TRBV7-3,TGTGCCAGCAGCTTAAATCGGTACAATGAGCAGTTCTTC,CASSLNRYNEQFF
NA,TRBJ2-5,TRBD2,TRBV6-2/TRBV6-3,TGTGCCAGCAGTTACCAGGGACTAGCGGGAGGGAGAAGAGAGACCCAGTACTTC,CASSYQGLAGGRRETQYF
NA,TRBJ2-3,TRBD2,TRBV6-4,TGTGCCAGCAGTGACGGGACTAGCAGCACAGATACGCAGTATTTT,CASSDGTSSTDTQYF
NA,TRBJ2-2,NA,TRBV19,TGTGCCAGTAGTATTGACAGGATGGCCGGGGAGCTGTTTTTT,CASSIDRMAGELFF
NA,TRBJ1-2,TRBD1,TRBV5-4,TGTGCCAGCAGTTGGGACAGGGGGTCTGGTGGCTACACCTTC,CASSWDRGSGGYTF
NA,TRBJ1-2,TRBD1,TRBV5-4,TGTGCCAGCAGCCCCTTCCCGACAGGGGGGACCGGTGGCTACACCTTC,CASSPFPTGGTGGYTF
NA,TRBJ2-7,NA,TRBV5-1,TGCGCCAGCAGCCGAGGGTCCTACGAGCAGTACTTC,CASSRGSYEQYF